The source of this T cell receptor beta chain is a study of shared clonotypes between healthy human individuals. Overall study: Every donor yielded three CD4 naive, three CD4 memory, two CD8 naive and one CD8 memory plate.

Germline loops: CDR1 SNHLY, CDR2 FYNNEI. Deletions cut 5 bases from V and 1 base from J, with 8 bases between. The CDR3 sequence is 14 residues long. Whole-study findings and limits: What rarefaction showed was incomplete sorted-subset sequencing despite large depth.

With regard to this clone: Its antigen is not identified.

Data came from immunoSEQ multiplex PCR; TCRdb stores just in-frame clones and leaves some out. This sample has approximately 530,000 clones, with around 96% found just once. The clonotype originates from a young woman in good health. This sequence joins TRBV2 and TRBJ1-4, with D hard to call. Material: naive CD4+ T cells sorted from blood. Specified subset: CD45RA+ positively selected. CDR3 DNA sequence: TGTGCCAGCAGTAGCGTGGGAACTAATGAAAAACTGTTTTTT. Protein product: CASSSVGTNEKLFF.